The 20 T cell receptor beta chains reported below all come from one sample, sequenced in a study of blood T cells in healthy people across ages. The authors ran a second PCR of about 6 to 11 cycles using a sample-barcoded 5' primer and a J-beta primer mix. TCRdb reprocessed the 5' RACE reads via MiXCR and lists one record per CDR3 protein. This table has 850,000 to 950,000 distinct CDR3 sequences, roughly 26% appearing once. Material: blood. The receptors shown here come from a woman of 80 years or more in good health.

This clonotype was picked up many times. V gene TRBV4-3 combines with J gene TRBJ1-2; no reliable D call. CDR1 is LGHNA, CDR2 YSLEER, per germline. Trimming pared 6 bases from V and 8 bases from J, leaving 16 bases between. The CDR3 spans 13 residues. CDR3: CASSPAYPGGYTF. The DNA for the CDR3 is TGCGCCAGCAGTCCGGCCTACCCCGGGGGCTACACCTTC.

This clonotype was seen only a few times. The CDR3 protein is CASSLVSGGFGGELFF. CDR3 bases: TGTGCCAGCAGCTTAGTTAGCGGGGGTTTCGGAGGGGAGCTGTTTTTT. The rearrangement uses TRBV7-2 and TRBJ2-2; 9 bases are a match to TRBD2. The junction had 8 bases not matched to a gene; V was cut back by 1 base and J by 8 bases. The CDR3 loop spans 16 amino acids. Germline-derived CDR1 and CDR2 are SGHTA and FQGNSA. Complete variable domain (other parts from reference TRBV7-2 and TRBJ2-2): GAGVSQSPSNKVTEKGKDVELRCDPISGHTALYWYRQSLGQGLEFLIYFQGNSAPDKSGLPSDRFSAERTGGSVSTLTIQRTQQEDSAVYLCASSLVSGGFGGELFFGEGSRLTVL.

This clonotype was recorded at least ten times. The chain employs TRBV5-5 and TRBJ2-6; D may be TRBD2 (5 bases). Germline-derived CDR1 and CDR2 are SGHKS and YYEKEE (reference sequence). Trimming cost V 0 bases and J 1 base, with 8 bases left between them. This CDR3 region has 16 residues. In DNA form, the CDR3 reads TGTGCCAGCAGCTTGGCCGAGGGATCTGGGGCCAACGTCCTGACTTTC. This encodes CASSLAEGSGANVLTF.

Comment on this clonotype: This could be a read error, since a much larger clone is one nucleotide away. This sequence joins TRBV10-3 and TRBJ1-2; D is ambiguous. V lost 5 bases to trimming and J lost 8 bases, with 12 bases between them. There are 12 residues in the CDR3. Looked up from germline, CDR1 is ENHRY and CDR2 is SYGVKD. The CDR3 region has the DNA TGTGCCATCAGTAAACCATCCGGCGGCTACACCTTC. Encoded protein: CAISKPSGGYTF.

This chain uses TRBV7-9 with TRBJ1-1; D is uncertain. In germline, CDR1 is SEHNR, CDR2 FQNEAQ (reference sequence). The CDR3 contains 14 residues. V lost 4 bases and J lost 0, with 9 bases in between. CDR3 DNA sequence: TGTGCCAGCAGCTCCTCCCCCATGAACACTGAAGCTTTCTTT. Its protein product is CASSSSPMNTEAFF.

CDR3 DNA: TGTGCCAGCAGCCCAACTACGCAGGGGCGATCTACCGGGGAGCTGTTTTTT. Translating it yields CASSPTTQGRSTGELFF. The chain uses TRBV3-1 and TRBJ2-2, with D perhaps TRBD1 (6 bases). Germline V gene data show CDR1 as LGHDT and CDR2 as YNNKEL (reference sequence). The CDR3 runs to 17 residues. The V gene lost 4 bases and the J gene lost 5 bases, with 20 bases spanning the gap. The full variable domain, its missing parts supplied by reference TRBV3-1 and TRBJ2-2, is DTAVSQTPKYLVTQMGNDKSIKCEQNLGHDTMYWYKQDSKKFLKIMFSYNNKELIINETVPNRFSPKSPDKAHLNLHINSLELGDSAVYFCASSPTTQGRSTGELFFGEGSRLTVL.

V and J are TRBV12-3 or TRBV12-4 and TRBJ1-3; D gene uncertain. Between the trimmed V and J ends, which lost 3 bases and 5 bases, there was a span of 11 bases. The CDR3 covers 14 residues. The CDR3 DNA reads TGTGCCAGCAGTTTGCGCCAGACTAGAAACACCATATATTTT. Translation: CASSLRQTRNTIYF.

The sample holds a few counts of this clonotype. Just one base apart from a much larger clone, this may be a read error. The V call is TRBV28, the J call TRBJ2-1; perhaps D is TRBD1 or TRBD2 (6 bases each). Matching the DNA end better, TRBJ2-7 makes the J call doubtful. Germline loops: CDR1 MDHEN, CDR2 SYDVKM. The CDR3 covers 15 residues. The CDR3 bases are TGTGCCAGCAACGGGGGCGAAAGCGTATACAATGAGCAGTACTTC. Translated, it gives CASNGGESVYNEQYF.

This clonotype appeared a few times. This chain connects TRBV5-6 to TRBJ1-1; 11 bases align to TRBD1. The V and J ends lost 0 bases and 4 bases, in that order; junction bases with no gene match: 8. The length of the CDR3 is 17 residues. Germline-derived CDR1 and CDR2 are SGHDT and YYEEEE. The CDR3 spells CASSLGTGGFRFTEAFF. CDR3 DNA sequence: TGTGCCAGCAGCTTGGGGACAGGGGGCTTCAGATTCACTGAAGCTTTCTTT.

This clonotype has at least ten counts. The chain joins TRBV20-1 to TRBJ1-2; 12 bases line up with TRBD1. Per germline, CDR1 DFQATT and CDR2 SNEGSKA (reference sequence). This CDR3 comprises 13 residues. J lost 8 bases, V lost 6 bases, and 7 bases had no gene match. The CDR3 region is CSAEGQGAGGYTF. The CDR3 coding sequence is TGCAGTGCCGAGGGACAGGGGGCGGGCGGCTACACCTTC.

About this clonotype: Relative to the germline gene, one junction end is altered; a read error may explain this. CDR3 region: CAGRTNWGLATEAFF. CDR3 DNA sequence: TGTGCCGGCAGAACTAACTGGGGTCTGGCCACTGAAGCTTTCTTT. The chain is built from TRBV7-2 and TRBJ1-1; D is undetermined. The CDR3 is 15 residues long. Per the germline V gene, CDR1 is SGHTA and CDR2 is FQGNSA.

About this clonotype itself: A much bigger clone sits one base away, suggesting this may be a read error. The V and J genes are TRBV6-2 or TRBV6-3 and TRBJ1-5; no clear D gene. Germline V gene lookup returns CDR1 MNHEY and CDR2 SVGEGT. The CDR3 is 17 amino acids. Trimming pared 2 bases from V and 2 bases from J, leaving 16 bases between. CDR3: CASSYHHSTRGNQPQHF. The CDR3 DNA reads TGTGCCAGCAGTTACCACCACAGCACAAGGGGCAATCAGCCCCAGCATTTT.

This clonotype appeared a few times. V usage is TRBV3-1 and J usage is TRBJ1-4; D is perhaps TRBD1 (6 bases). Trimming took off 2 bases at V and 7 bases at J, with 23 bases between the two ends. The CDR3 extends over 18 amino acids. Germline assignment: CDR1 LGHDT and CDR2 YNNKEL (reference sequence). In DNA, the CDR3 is TGTGCCAGCAGCCAAATACTGGGGGCCGGGACATTAGCTGAAAAACTGTTTTTT. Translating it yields CASSQILGAGTLAEKLFF.

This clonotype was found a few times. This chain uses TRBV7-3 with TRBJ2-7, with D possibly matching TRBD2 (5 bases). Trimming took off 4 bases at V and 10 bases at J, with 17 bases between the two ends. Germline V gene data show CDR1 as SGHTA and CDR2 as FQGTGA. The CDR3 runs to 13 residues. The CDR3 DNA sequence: TGTGCCAGCAGCTCAGACCCATCCGGGGTCCAGTACTTC. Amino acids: CASSSDPSGVQYF.

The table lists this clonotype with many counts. The CDR3 spells CASSPPGGEQYF. CDR3 DNA sequence: TGTGCCAGCAGCCCACCGGGCGGCGAGCAGTACTTC. V is TRBV2 and J is TRBJ2-7; unclear D gene. CDR1 SNHLY and CDR2 FYNNEI come from the germline V gene. The CDR3 is made up of 12 amino acids. Trimming took off 6 bases at V and 6 bases at J, with 12 bases between the two ends.

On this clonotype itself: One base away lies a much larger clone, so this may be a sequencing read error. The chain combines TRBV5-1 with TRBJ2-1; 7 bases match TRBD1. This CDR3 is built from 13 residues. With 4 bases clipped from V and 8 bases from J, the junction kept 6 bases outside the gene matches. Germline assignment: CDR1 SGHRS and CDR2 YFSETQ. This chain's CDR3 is CASSTGQNDEQFF. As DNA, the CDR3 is TGCGCCAGCAGCACGGGACAGAACGATGAGCAGTTCTTC.

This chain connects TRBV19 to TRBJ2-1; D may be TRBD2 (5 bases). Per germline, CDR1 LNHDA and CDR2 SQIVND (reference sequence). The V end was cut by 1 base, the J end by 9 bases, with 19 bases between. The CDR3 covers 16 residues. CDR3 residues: CASSIGPPPEGSEQFF. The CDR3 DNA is TGTGCCAGTAGTATAGGGCCCCCGCCCGAGGGCAGTGAGCAGTTCTTC.

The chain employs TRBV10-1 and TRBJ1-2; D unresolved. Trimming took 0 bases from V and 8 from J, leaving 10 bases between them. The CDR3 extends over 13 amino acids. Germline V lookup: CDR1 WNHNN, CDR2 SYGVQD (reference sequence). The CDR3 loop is CASSESSRQGYTF. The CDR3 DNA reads TGCGCCAGCAGTGAGTCATCGAGGCAGGGCTACACCTTC.

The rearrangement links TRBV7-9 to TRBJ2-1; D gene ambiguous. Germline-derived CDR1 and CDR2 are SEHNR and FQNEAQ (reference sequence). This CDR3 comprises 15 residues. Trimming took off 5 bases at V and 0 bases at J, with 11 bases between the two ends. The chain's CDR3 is CASSKFTSSYNEQFF. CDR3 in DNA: TGTGCCAGCAGCAAGTTCACGAGCTCCTACAATGAGCAGTTCTTC.

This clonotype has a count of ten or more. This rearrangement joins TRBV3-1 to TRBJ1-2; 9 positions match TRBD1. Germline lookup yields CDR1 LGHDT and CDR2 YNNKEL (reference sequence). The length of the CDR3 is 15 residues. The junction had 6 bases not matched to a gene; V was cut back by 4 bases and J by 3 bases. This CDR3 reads CASSPTGGYDYGYTF. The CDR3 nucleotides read TGTGCCAGCAGCCCGACAGGGGGTTATGACTATGGCTACACCTTC.